One TCR beta chain is described in this entry. Source study methods: Amplification from reference gene primers served as the basis for estimated nucleated cell counts. The protocol was immunoSEQ multiplex PCR, while the TCRdb copy is restricted to in-frame clones and leaves out a portion. V and J calls and clone size are given by that table; D and trimming were obtained from the DNA. The sample includes some 71,000 clones, more than 80% of them seen just once. The sample is drawn from a study of blood T cell repertoires in COVID-19. Study-wide context: Samples came from the United States, Italy and Spain, spanning acute and convalescent COVID-19. PBMCs, B-cell-depleted T cells, or T cells provided the cDNA or gDNA that made up the material.

The CDR3 contains 16 residues. Germline V gene sequence: CDR1 KGHSH, CDR2 LQKENI. Losses at the gene ends were 6 bases for V and 0 bases for J; bases not matched to a gene: 8. The material sequenced was peripheral blood. V is TRBV18 and J is TRBJ1-3; TRBD1 matches at 7 bases. The TCR sequence derives from a middle-aged man with COVID-19, enrolled during active disease. Written as DNA, the CDR3 is TGTGCCAGCTCCCCGGGACAGTCAAGCTCTGGAAACACCATATATTTT. It codes for CASSPGQSSSGNTIYF.